The clone carrying this T cell receptor (beta chain) was recorded at least ten times. Its antigen remains unidentified. A read error may produce the germline difference seen at one junction end. A library prepared for alpha chains yielded this beta chain as an off-target read; its size is of little meaning. One entry per CDR3 protein results from TCRdb running MiXCR on the 5' RACE reads. This table has 9,500 or so distinct CDR3 sequences, roughly 12% appearing once. The sample originates from a study of spatial heterogeneity in lung cancer. About the study: Beta-chain sequences were consistently detected more often than alpha-chain sequences. The study's findings and limits: Counts of expanded intratumoral alpha and beta TCRs tracked tumor mutation counts.

This CDR3 is 16 amino acids long. CDR1 LGHNA and CDR2 YSLEER come from the germline V gene. Time point given: sample taken at primary tumor resection. Untreated early-stage non-small cell lung cancer patients, fewer than 85 in total, were the donors. Unsorted whole RNA samples from tumor, nontumor lung or frozen PBMC were sequenced. The sequenced sample was lung tumor tissue, obtained at surgery. This sequence joins TRBV4-3 and TRBJ2-6; D gene ambiguous. This clonotype was sampled from a male donor with early-stage non-small cell lung cancer. CDR3 DNA sequence: TGCGCCAGCAGGCAAGATGTCAGTTCTGGGGCCAACGTCCTGACTTTC. Translating it yields CASRQDVSSGANVLTF.